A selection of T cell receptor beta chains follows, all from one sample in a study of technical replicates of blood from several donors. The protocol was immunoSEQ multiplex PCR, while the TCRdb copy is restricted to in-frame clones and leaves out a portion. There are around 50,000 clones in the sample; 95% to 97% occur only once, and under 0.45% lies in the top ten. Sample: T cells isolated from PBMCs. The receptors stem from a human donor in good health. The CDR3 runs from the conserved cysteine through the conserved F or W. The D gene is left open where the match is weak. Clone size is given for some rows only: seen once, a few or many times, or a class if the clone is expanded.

CDR3: CASSPTNRPGFTF
DNA: TGTGCCAGCTCACCGACGAATCGTCCGGGATTCACCTTC
size: NA
V: TRBV18
D: NA
J: TRBJ1-2

CDR3: CASSSGTASSYNEQFF
DNA: TGTGCCAGTAGTTCGGGGACAGCGAGCTCCTACAATGAGCAGTTCTTC
size: NA
V: TRBV19
D: TRBD1
J: TRBJ2-1

CDR3: CASSPGNEQFF
DNA: TGTGCCAGCAGCCCAGGCAATGAGCAGTTCTTC
size: NA
V: TRBV27
D: NA
J: TRBJ2-1

CDR3: CASSVGGAGINQPQHF
DNA: TGTGCCAGCAGCGTAGGGGGAGCGGGAATCAATCAGCCCCAGCATTTT
size: NA
V: TRBV9
D: NA
J: TRBJ1-5

CDR3: CASSPRTGSNQPQHF
DNA: TGTGCCAGCAGCCCTAGGACAGGCAGCAATCAGCCCCAGCATTTT
size: NA
V: TRBV7-8
D: TRBD1
J: TRBJ1-5

CDR3: CAWRGQGGNEQFF
DNA: TGTGCCTGGAGGGGACAGGGAGGCAATGAGCAGTTCTTC
size: NA
V: TRBV30
D: TRBD1
J: TRBJ2-1

CDR3: CASSDSRNGELFF
DNA: TGTGCCAGCAGTGATTCCAGAAACGGGGAGCTGTTTTTT
size: NA
V: TRBV2
D: NA
J: TRBJ2-2

CDR3: CSVAVAQGGHEQYF
DNA: TGCAGCGTTGCAGTCGCGCAGGGAGGACACGAGCAGTACTTC
size: NA
V: TRBV29-1
D: NA
J: TRBJ2-7

CDR3: CAWGQGGLGEQYF
DNA: TGTGCCTGGGGACAGGGAGGGTTAGGCGAGCAGTACTTC
size: NA
V: TRBV30
D: NA
J: TRBJ2-7

CDR3: CASSPRGLGTDTQYF
DNA: TGTGCCAGCAGCCCCCGGGGACTAGGTACAGATACGCAGTATTTT
size: NA
V: TRBV6-6
D: TRBD2
J: TRBJ2-3

CDR3: CASTFRGSNQPQHF
DNA: TGTGCCAGTACTTTCAGGGGAAGCAATCAGCCCCAGCATTTT
size: NA
V: TRBV19
D: NA
J: TRBJ1-5

CDR3: CASRAITGELFF
DNA: TGTGCCAGCAGGGCCATAACCGGGGAGCTGTTTTTT
size: NA
V: TRBV9
D: NA
J: TRBJ2-2

CDR3: CASSLGHEEGLYGYTF
DNA: TGTGCCAGCAGCTTGGGACATGAAGAGGGCCTATATGGCTACACCTTC
size: NA
V: TRBV13
D: NA
J: TRBJ1-2

CDR3: CSVMTGGTGELFF
DNA: TGCAGCGTTATGACAGGGGGAACCGGGGAGCTGTTTTTT
size: once
V: TRBV29-1
D: TRBD1
J: TRBJ2-2

CDR3: CASSKGGQVAHSRSSTDTQYF
DNA: TGTGCCAGCAGCAAAGGGGGGCAGGTAGCGCACTCGCGCTCTAGCACAGATACGCAGTATTTT
size: NA
V: TRBV21-1
D: NA
J: TRBJ2-3

CDR3: CAILRGTGIPEQYF
DNA: TGTGCCATCTTGAGAGGGACAGGGATCCCCGAGCAGTACTTC
size: NA
V: TRBV10-3
D: TRBD1
J: TRBJ2-7

CDR3: CASSRVSFYEQYF
DNA: TGTGCCAGTAGCCGGGTCTCTTTCTACGAGCAGTACTTC
size: NA
V: TRBV19
D: NA
J: TRBJ2-7

CDR3: CASSQASAGADTQYF
DNA: TGCGCCAGCAGCCAAGCGTCGGCAGGGGCAGATACGCAGTATTTT
size: NA
V: TRBV4-1
D: NA
J: TRBJ2-3

CDR3: CASSYTTGRNEQFF
DNA: TGTGCCAGCAGCTATACGACCGGGAGAAATGAGCAGTTCTTC
size: NA
V: TRBV13
D: NA
J: TRBJ2-1

CDR3: CASSPGETGELFF
DNA: TGTGCCAGCAGCCCTGGGGAGACCGGGGAGCTGTTTTTT
size: NA
V: TRBV6-5
D: NA
J: TRBJ2-2

CDR3: CASSSLQGVRYEQYF
DNA: TGTGCCAGCAGTTCACTACAGGGGGTTCGCTACGAGCAGTACTTC
size: NA
V: TRBV27
D: TRBD1
J: TRBJ2-7

CDR3: CASSSGQGAYEQYF
DNA: TGTGCCAGTAGTTCCGGACAGGGGGCCTACGAGCAGTACTTC
size: once
V: TRBV19
D: TRBD1
J: TRBJ2-7

CDR3: CSARLQGVYGYTF
DNA: TGCAGCGCTCGACTACAGGGTGTATATGGCTACACCTTC
size: NA
V: TRBV29-1
D: NA
J: TRBJ1-2

CDR3: CASSRTGVGNTIYF
DNA: TGTGCCAGCAGCCGGACAGGGGTCGGAAACACCATATATTTT
size: NA
V: TRBV14
D: TRBD1
J: TRBJ1-3

CDR3: CASSFSDTQYF
DNA: TGTGCCAGCAGCTTCTCGGATACGCAGTATTTT
size: NA
V: TRBV7-2
D: NA
J: TRBJ2-3

CDR3: CASRGKGQGRPYEQYF
DNA: TGTGCCAGCAGAGGAAAGGGACAGGGGCGCCCCTACGAGCAGTACTTC
size: NA
V: TRBV28
D: TRBD1
J: TRBJ2-7

CDR3: CASSVAYLTGGENTIYF
DNA: TGTGCCAGCAGCGTAGCGTATCTGACAGGGGGCGAAAACACCATATATTTT
size: NA
V: TRBV9
D: TRBD1
J: TRBJ1-3

CDR3: CASSQVRGGGYEQYF
DNA: TGCGCCAGCAGCCAAGTAAGAGGGGGGGGCTACGAGCAGTACTTC
size: NA
V: TRBV4-3
D: NA
J: TRBJ2-7

CDR3: CASGSGQAFETQYF
DNA: TGTGCTAGTGGTTCGGGACAGGCCTTCGAGACCCAGTACTTC
size: NA
V: TRBV12-5
D: TRBD1
J: TRBJ2-5

CDR3: CASSQMTSGDTQYF
DNA: TGCGCCAGCAGCCAGATGACTAGCGGGGATACGCAGTATTTT
size: NA
V: TRBV4-1
D: TRBD2
J: TRBJ2-3

CDR3: CASSQSGAGPGNTIYF
DNA: TGCGCCAGCAGTCAAAGCGGTGCAGGCCCTGGAAACACCATATATTTT
size: NA
V: TRBV4-1
D: NA
J: TRBJ1-3

CDR3: CSGRPGYGYTF
DNA: TGCAGTGGCCGCCCAGGGTATGGCTACACCTTC
size: NA
V: TRBV20-1
D: NA
J: TRBJ1-2

CDR3: CASSINTGASYEQYF
DNA: TGTGCCAGTAGTATAAATACGGGAGCCTCCTACGAGCAGTACTTC
size: NA
V: TRBV19
D: NA
J: TRBJ2-7

CDR3: CAWSRGRANIQYF
DNA: TGTGCCTGGAGCAGGGGTAGGGCTAACATTCAGTACTTC
size: NA
V: TRBV30
D: NA
J: TRBJ2-4

CDR3: CATKRQGRVPEAFF
DNA: TGTGCCACCAAACGACAGGGTCGTGTCCCTGAAGCTTTCTTT
size: NA
V: TRBV6-6
D: TRBD1
J: TRBJ1-1

CDR3: CASSVAGLAGVSETQYF
DNA: TGTGCCAGCAGCGTAGCTGGACTAGCGGGAGTATCAGAGACCCAGTACTTC
size: NA
V: TRBV9
D: TRBD2
J: TRBJ2-5

CDR3: CSARGLNEQFF
DNA: TGCAGTGCTAGAGGTCTCAATGAGCAGTTCTTC
size: NA
V: TRBV20-1
D: NA
J: TRBJ2-1

CDR3: CASSPVGSGRNTGELFF
DNA: TGTGCCAGCAGCCCTGTAGGTAGCGGGAGGAACACCGGGGAGCTGTTTTTT
size: NA
V: TRBV9
D: TRBD2
J: TRBJ2-2

CDR3: CASRFGLAGGSVYNEQFF
DNA: TGTGCCAGCAGATTCGGACTAGCGGGAGGGTCAGTCTACAATGAGCAGTTCTTC
size: NA
V: TRBV4-2
D: TRBD2
J: TRBJ2-1

CDR3: CASSYRGPAGFYEQYF
DNA: TGTGCCAGCAGTTACCGCGGGCCAGCGGGCTTCTACGAGCAGTACTTC
size: NA
V: TRBV6-5
D: NA
J: TRBJ2-7

CDR3: CASSLVESSGQFF
DNA: TGTGCCAGCAGCTTAGTTGAGTCTAGCGGGCAGTTCTTC
size: NA
V: TRBV7-2
D: TRBD2
J: TRBJ2-1

CDR3: CSASSGVEQYF
DNA: TGCAGTGCTAGTTCGGGTGTGGAGCAGTACTTC
size: NA
V: TRBV20-1
D: NA
J: TRBJ2-7

CDR3: CASSRKTSGRGVGNEQFF
DNA: TGTGCCAGCAGCCGGAAGACTAGCGGGAGGGGGGTTGGCAATGAGCAGTTCTTC
size: NA
V: TRBV7-2
D: TRBD2
J: TRBJ2-1

CDR3: CASSSTGREETQYF
DNA: TGTGCCAGCAGCTCGACCGGGAGAGAAGAGACCCAGTACTTC
size: NA
V: TRBV5-6
D: NA
J: TRBJ2-5

CDR3: CASSLGVAGNAYNEQFF
DNA: TGTGCCAGCAGCTTAGGAGTGGCGGGGAACGCTTACAATGAGCAGTTCTTC
size: NA
V: TRBV11-2
D: NA
J: TRBJ2-1

CDR3: CASGSGTVSYEQYF
DNA: TGTGCCAGCGGCTCCGGGACAGTTTCCTACGAGCAGTACTTC
size: once
V: TRBV27
D: TRBD1
J: TRBJ2-7

CDR3: CASSVTGGIWTGELFF
DNA: TGTGCCAGCAGTGTTACAGGGGGCATTTGGACCGGGGAGCTGTTTTTT
size: NA
V: TRBV6-1
D: TRBD1
J: TRBJ2-2

CDR3: CASSFQGTGPSTDTQYF
DNA: TGTGCCAGCAGCTTCCAAGGGACAGGCCCCAGCACAGATACGCAGTATTTT
size: NA
V: TRBV11-1
D: TRBD1
J: TRBJ2-3

CDR3: CASSRGRDEKLFF
DNA: TGCGCCAGCAGCAGGGGGCGAGATGAAAAACTGTTTTTT
size: NA
V: TRBV5-1
D: TRBD1
J: TRBJ1-4

CDR3: CASRVRDREYYTF
DNA: TGTGCCAGCAGAGTTCGGGACAGAGAGTACTACACCTTC
size: once
V: TRBV7-2
D: TRBD1
J: TRBJ1-2

CDR3: CASSVATLAATYEQYF
DNA: TGTGCCAGCAGCGTAGCTACCCTAGCGGCTACCTACGAGCAGTACTTC
size: NA
V: TRBV9
D: TRBD2
J: TRBJ2-7

CDR3: CASSLGWTSGNNEQFF
DNA: TGTGCCAGCAGTCTCGGCTGGACTAGCGGGAACAATGAGCAGTTCTTC
size: NA
V: TRBV6-6
D: TRBD2
J: TRBJ2-1